Detailed here is one T cell receptor (beta chain). Its target is not known. The gene names here belong to mouse. The CDR3 end falls 4 residues outside the read, so it is completed with the germline J gene. The sample contains more than one DNA sequence encoding this CDR3. The data originate from a study of CD8+ T cells in alopecia areata. Study as a whole: Grafting placed skin from roughly 6-13-month-old C3H/HeJ donors with spontaneous alopecia onto roughly 6-11-week-old female C3H/HeJ mice. General observations from the study: TCRs were shared less clearly across patients than in mice, possibly for HLA-related reasons. Especially in alopecia totalis/universalis, lesional scalp showed greater clonality than normal scalp did.

Sequencing relied on a cDNA template that was reverse transcribed from extracted RNA. Produced via immunoSEQ multiplex PCR; TCRdb's table is partial and in-frame only. The sample yields 250,000 or so clones, without any singletons. Cells pooled from cutaneous lymph nodes were sorted on CD4, CD8alpha, NKG2D, NKG2ACE and other markers. The CDR3 is 14 amino acids. With V trimmed by 4 bases and J by 2 bases, 2 bases remained unmatched. The V gene's germline CDR1 is LGHNA and CDR2 YNLKQL (reference sequence). Sequenced: CD4+ T cells sorted from a lymph node. The sequence was obtained from a C3H/HeJ mouse with alopecia areata. These mice share the MHC haplotype H2-k. The genes are TRBV5 and TRBJ2-5; 8 bases are shared with TRBD2. The CDR3 is CASSPLGVQDTQYF. CDR3 DNA (partial): TGTGCCAGCAGCCCACTGGGGGTCCAAGAC.